These T cell receptor beta chains were read from a single sample in a study of T cell changes during pregnancy in multiple sclerosis. Assay used: immunoSEQ multiplex PCR; TCRdb lists only in-frame clones, some missing. The data contain roughly 57,000 clones, around 89% of them singletons. The sample consisted of peripheral blood, taken in the first trimester of pregnancy. These receptors were collected from a female donor with multiple sclerosis, enrolled in a pregnancy study. Both conserved end residues are trimmed from each CDR3. A D gene is named only where the DNA matches it firmly. The size of a clone is reported for some rows only, either as once, few or many, or as a class for expanded clones.

d_call cdr3_length v_call clone_size cdr3_aa
TRBD1 12 TRBV18 - ASSPGTGGNTIY
TRBD2 13 TRBV11-2 - ASSLMTSGGFEQF
- 11 TRBV6-6 - ASSVEARYEQY
- 13 TRBV5-1 once ASSAPRQGYTEAF
- 13 TRBV4-1 - ASSQDRQGRTEAF
- 13 TRBV6-5 - ASRPSTGSPWGYT
- 9 TRBV7-2 - ASSVDYLQY
- 14 TRBV4-1 - ASSQREGGVGAEAF
- 15 TRBV11-2 once ASNRGFVLLPKNIQY
TRBD2 15 TRBV7-9 - ASSLTPGGSPSNEQF
TRBD2 14 TRBV11-1 - ASSQTGGGTYNEQF
TRBD2 13 TRBV19 - ASSMSTSGVYEQY
- 13 TRBV4-3 - ASSQDARADYGYT
- 11 TRBV7-8 few ASSLSGGEGYT
TRBD2 15 TRBV5-1 - ASSLLGLAGSYNEQF
- 16 TRBV7-9 - ASSIDPSVLGSNQPQH
TRBD1 10 TRBV5-6 - ASSLSGTAVA